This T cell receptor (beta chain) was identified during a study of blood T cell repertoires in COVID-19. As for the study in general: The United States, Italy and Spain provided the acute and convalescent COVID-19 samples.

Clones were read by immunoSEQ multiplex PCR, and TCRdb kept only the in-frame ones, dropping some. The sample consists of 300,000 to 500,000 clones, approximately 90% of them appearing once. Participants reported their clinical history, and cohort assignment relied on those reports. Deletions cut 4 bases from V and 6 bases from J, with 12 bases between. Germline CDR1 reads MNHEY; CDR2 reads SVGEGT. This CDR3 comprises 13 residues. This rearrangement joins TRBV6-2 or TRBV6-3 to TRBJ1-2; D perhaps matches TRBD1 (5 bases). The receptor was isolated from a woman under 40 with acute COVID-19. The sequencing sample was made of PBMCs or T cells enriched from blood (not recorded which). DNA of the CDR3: TGTGCCAGCAGTTTTGGGACTGTGAATGGCTACACCTTC. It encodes CASSFGTVNGYTF.